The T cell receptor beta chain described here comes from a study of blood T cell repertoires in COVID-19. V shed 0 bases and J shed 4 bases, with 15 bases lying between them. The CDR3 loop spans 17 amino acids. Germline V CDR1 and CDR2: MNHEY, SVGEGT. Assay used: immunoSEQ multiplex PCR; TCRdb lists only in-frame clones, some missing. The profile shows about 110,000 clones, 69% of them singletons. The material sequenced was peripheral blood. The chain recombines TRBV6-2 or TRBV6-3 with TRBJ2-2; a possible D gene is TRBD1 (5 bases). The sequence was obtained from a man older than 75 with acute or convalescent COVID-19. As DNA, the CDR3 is TGTGCCAGCAGTTACTCCCGTCTGGGGCGCCTCACCGGGGAGCTGTTTTTT. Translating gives CASSYSRLGRLTGELFF.